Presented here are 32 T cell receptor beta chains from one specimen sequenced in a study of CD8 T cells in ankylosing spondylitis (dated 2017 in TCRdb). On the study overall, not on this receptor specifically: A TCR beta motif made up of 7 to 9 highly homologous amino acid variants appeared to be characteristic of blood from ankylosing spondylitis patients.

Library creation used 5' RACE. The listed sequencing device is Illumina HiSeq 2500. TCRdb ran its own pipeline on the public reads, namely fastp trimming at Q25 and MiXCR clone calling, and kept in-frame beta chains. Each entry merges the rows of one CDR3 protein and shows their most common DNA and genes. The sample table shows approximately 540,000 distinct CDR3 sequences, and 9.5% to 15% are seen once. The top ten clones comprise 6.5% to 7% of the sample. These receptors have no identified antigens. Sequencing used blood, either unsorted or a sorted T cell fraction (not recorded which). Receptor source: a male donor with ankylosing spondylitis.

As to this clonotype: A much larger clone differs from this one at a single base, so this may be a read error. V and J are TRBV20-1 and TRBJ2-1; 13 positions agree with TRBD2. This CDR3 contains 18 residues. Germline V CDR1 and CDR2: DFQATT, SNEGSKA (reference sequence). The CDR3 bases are TGCTGTGCTAGAGCACTAGCGGGAGGGAGGAGCTCCTACAATGAGCAGTTCTTC. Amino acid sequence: CCARALAGGRSSYNEQFF.

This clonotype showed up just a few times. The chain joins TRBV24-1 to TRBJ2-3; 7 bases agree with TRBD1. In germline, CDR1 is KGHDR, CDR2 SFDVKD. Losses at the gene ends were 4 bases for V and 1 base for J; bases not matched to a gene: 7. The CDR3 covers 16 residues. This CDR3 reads CATSDPTGKGTDTQYF. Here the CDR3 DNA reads TGTGCCACCAGTGACCCGACAGGGAAAGGCACAGATACGCAGTATTTT.

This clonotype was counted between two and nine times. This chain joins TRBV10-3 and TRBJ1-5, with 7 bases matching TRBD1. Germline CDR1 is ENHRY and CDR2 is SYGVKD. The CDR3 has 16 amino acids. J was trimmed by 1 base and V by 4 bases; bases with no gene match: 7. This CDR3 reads CAISGTGEGSNQPQHF. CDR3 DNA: TGTGCCATCAGTGGAACAGGGGAGGGAAGCAATCAGCCCCAGCATTTT.

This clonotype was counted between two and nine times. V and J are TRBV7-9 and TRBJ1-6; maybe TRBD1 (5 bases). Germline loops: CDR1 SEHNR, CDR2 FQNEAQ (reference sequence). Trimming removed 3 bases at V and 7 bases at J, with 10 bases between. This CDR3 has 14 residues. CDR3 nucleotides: TGTGCCAGCAGCTTGAGCAGGGAAAATTCACCCCTCCACTTT. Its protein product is CASSLSRENSPLHF.

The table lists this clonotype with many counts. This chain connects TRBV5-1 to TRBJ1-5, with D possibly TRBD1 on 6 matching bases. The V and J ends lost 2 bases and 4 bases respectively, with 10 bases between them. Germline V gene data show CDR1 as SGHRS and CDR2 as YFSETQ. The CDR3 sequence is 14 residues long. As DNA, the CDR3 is TGCGCCAGCAGCTTCGGGGGGGCGAATCAGCCCCAGCATTTT. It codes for CASSFGGANQPQHF.

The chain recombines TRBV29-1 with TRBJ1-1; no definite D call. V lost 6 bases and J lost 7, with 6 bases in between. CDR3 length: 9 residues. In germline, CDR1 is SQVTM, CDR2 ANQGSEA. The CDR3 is CSVGYEAFF. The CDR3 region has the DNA TGCAGCGTAGGTTATGAAGCTTTCTTT.

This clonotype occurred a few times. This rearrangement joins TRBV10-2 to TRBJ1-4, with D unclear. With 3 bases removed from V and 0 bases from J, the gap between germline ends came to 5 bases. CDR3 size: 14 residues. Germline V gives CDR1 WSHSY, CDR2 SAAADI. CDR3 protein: CASSDPTTNEKLFF. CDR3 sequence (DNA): TGCGCCAGCAGTGACCCTACAACTAATGAAAAACTGTTTTTT.

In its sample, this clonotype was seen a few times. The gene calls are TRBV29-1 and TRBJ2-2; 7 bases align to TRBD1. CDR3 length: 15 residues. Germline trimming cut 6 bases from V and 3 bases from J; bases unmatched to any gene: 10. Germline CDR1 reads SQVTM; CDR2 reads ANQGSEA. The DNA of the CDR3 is TGCAGCGTGACTTCGACAGGGATGGACACCGGGGAGCTGTTTTTT. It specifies CSVTSTGMDTGELFF.

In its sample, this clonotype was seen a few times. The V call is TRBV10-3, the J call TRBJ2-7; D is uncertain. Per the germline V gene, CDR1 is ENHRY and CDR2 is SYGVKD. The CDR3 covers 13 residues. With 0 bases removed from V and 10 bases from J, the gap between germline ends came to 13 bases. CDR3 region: CAISESATQKQYV. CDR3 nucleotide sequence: TGTGCCATCAGTGAGTCAGCGACTCAGAAACAGTACGTC.

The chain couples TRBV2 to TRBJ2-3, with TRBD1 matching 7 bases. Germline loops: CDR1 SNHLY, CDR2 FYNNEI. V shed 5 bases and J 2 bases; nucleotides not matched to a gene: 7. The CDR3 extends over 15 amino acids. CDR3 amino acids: CASSWQGEITDTQYF. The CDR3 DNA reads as TGTGCCAGCAGTTGGCAGGGGGAAATCACAGATACGCAGTATTTT.

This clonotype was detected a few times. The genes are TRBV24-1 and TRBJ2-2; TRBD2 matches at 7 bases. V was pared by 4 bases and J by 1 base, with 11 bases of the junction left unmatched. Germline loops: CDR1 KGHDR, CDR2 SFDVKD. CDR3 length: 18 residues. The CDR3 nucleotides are TGTGCCACCAGTGACTCGCCCGTCCTAGCGGTGAACACCGGGGAGCTGTTTTTT. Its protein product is CATSDSPVLAVNTGELFF.

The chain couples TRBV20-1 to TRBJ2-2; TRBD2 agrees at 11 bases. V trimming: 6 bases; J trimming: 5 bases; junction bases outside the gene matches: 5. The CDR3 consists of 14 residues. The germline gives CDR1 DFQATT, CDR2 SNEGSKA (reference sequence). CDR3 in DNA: TGCAGTGCCAAACTAGCGGGAGATACCGGGGAGCTGTTTTTT. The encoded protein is CSAKLAGDTGELFF.

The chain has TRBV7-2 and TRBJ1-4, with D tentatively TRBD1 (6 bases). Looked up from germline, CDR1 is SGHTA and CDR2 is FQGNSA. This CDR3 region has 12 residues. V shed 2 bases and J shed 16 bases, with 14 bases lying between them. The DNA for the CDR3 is TGTGCCAGCAGCTTAATAGGACAGCCAGCGTTTTTT. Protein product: CASSLIGQPAFF.

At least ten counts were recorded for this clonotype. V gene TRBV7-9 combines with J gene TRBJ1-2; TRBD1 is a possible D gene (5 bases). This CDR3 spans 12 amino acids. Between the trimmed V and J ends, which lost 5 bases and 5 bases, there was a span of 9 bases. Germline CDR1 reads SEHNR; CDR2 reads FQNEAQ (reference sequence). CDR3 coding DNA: TGTGCCAGCAGCCAGGGCTTTTATGGCTACACCTTC. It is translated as CASSQGFYGYTF.

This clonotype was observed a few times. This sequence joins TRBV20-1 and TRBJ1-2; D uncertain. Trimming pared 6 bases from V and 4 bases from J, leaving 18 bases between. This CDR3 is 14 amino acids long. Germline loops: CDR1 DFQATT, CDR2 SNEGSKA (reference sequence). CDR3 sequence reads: CSAITSRGTYGYTF. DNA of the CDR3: TGCAGTGCGATCACCTCACGAGGTACCTATGGCTACACCTTC.

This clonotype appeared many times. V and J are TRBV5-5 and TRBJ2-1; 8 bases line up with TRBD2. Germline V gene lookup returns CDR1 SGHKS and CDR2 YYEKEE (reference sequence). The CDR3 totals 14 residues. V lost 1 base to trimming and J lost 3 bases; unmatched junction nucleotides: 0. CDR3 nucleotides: TGTGCCAGCAGCTTGCGGGAGGGCTACAATGAGCAGTTCTTC. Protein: CASSLREGYNEQFF.

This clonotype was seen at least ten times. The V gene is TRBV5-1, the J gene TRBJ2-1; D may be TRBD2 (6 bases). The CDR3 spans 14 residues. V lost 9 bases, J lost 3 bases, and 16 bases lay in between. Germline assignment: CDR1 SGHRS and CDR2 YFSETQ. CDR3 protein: CATSTGEVYNEQFF. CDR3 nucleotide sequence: TGCGCCACCTCAACGGGAGAGGTCTACAATGAGCAGTTCTTC.

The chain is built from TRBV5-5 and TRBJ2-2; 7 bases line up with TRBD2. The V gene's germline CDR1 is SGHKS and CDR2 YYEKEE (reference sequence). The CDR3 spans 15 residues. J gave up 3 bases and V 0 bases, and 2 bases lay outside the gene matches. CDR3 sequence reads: CASSLGTSDTGELFF. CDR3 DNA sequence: TGTGCCAGCAGCTTGGGCACTAGCGACACCGGGGAGCTGTTTTTT.

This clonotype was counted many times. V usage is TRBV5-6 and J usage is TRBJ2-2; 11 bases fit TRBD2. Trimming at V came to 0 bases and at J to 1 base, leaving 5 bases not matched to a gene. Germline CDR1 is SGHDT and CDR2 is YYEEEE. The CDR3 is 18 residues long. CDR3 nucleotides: TGTGCCAGCAGCTTGGCTTTGGGACTAGCGGAGAACACCGGGGAGCTGTTTTTT. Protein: CASSLALGLAENTGELFF.

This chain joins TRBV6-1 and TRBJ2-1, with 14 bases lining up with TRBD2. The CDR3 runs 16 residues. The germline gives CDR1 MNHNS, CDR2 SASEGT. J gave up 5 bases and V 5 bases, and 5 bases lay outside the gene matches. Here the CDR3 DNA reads TGTGCCAGCAGTAGCTGGACTAGCGGGGGGAACAATGAGCAGTTCTTC. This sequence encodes CASSSWTSGGNNEQFF.

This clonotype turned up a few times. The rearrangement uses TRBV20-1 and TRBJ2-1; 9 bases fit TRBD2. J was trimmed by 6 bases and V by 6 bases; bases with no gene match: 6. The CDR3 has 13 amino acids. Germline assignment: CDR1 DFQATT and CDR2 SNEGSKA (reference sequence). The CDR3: CSARASGINEQFF. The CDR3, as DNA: TGCAGTGCCAGGGCTAGCGGGATCAATGAGCAGTTCTTC.

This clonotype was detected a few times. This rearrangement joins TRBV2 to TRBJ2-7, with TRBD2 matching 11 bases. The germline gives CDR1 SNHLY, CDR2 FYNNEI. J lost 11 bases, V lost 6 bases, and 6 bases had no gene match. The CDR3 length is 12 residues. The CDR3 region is CASSPTSGKEYV. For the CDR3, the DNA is TGTGCCAGCAGCCCGACTAGCGGGAAGGAGTACGTC.

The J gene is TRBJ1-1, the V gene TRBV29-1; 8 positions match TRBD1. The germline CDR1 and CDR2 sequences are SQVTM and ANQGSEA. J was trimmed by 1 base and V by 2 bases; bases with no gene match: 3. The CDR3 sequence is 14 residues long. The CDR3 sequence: CSVEMGTGNTEAFF. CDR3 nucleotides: TGCAGCGTTGAAATGGGGACAGGGAACACTGAAGCTTTCTTT.

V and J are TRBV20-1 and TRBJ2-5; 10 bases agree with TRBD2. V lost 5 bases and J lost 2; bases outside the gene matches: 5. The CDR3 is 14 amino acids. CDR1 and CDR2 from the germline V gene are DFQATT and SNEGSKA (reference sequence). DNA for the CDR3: TGCAGTGCTCATACTAGCGGGGTTCAAGAGACCCAGTACTTC. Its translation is CSAHTSGVQETQYF.

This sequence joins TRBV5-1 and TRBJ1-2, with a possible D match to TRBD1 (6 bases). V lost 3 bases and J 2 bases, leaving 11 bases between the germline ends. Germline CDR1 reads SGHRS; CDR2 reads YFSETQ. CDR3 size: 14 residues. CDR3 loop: CASSSTGPNYGYTF. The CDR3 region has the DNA TGCGCCAGCAGCTCAACAGGGCCGAACTATGGCTACACCTTC.

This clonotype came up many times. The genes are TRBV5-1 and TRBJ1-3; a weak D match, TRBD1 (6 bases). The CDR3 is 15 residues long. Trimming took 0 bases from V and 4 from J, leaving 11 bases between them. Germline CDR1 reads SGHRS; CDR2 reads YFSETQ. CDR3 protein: CASSLVPGAGNTIYF. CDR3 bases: TGCGCCAGCAGCTTGGTTCCAGGGGCCGGAAACACCATATATTTT. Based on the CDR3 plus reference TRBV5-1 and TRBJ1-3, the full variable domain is KAGVTQTPRYLIKTRGQQVTLSCSPISGHRSVSWYQQTPGQGLQFLFEYFSETQRNKGNFPGRFSGRQFSNSRSEMNVSTLELGDSALYLCASSLVPGAGNTIYFGEGSWLTVV.

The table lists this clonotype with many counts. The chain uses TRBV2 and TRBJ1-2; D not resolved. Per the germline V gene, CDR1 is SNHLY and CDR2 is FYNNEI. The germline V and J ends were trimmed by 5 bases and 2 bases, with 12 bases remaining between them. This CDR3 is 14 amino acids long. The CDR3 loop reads CASSRRATNYGYTF. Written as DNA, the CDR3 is TGTGCCAGCAGTCGAAGGGCGACGAACTATGGCTACACCTTC.

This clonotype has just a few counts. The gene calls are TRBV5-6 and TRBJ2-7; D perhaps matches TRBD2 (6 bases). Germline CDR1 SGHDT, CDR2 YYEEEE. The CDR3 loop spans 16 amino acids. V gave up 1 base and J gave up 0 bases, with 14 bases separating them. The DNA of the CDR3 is TGTGCCAGCAGCTTGTCGGACGGGAGTAGCTCCTACGAGCAGTACTTC. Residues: CASSLSDGSSSYEQYF.

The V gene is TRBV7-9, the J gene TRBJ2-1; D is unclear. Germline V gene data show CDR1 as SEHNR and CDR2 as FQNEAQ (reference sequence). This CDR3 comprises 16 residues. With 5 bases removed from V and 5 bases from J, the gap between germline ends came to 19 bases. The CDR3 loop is CASSPPPRLSHNEQFF. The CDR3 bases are TGTGCCAGCAGCCCCCCCCCGAGGTTATCTCACAATGAGCAGTTCTTC.

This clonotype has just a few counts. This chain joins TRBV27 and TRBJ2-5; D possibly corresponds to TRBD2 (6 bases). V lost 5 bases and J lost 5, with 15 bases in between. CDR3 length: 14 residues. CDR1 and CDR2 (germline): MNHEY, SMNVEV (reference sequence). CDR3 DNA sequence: TGTGCCAGCAGTCTTTCCCGGGGGAGTGAGACCCAGTACTTC. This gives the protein CASSLSRGSETQYF.

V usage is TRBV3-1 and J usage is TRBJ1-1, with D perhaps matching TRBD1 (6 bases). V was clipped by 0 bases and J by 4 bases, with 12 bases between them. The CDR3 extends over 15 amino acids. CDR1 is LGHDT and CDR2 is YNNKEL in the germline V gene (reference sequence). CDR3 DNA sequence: TGTGCCAGCAGCCAAGAAACAGGGTTGGGCACTGAAGCTTTCTTT. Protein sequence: CASSQETGLGTEAFF. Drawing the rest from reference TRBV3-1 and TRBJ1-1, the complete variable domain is DTAVSQTPKYLVTQMGNDKSIKCEQNLGHDTMYWYKQDSKKFLKIMFSYNNKELIINETVPNRFSPKSPDKAHLNLHINSLELGDSAVYFCASSQETGLGTEAFFGQGTRLTVV.

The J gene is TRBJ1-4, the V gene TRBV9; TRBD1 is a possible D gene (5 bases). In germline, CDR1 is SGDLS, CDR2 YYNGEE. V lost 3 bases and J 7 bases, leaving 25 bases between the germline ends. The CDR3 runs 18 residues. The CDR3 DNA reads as TGTGCCAGCAGCGCCTCTCTCCGTCCGGGGGGAAGGGGTGAAAAACTGTTTTTT. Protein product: CASSASLRPGGRGEKLFF.